This T cell receptor (beta chain) comes out of a study of blood T cells in healthy people across ages. The CDR3 spans 17 residues. CDR1 MDHEN and CDR2 SYDVKM come from the germline V gene. The ends lost 4 bases at V and 1 base at J; junction bases unmatched: 11. Using a J-beta primer mix together with a sample-barcoded 5' primer, a second PCR was run for about 7 to 12 cycles. Carrying 12 random nucleotides, a template-switch adaptor labeled each individual cDNA molecule. One entry per CDR3 protein results from TCRdb running MiXCR on the 5' RACE reads. The sample lists approximately 1.5 million distinct CDR3 sequences, around 40% occurring once. Notes on the study in general: As age increased, TCR beta diversity per million T cells fell in a roughly linear fashion. Versus aged donors, long-lived donors had higher diversity and more naive CD4+ cells.

To note about this clonotype: Its antigen is as yet unknown.

This chain connects TRBV28 to TRBJ2-7, with 9 bases fitting TRBD2. The sample taken for sequencing was blood. This sequence originates from a young woman in good health. CDR3 loop: CASSSPVGGRGSYEQYF. As DNA, the CDR3 is TGTGCCAGCAGTTCACCTGTGGGCGGGAGGGGGTCCTACGAGCAGTACTTC. Supplemented by reference TRBV28 and TRBJ2-7, the full variable domain reads DVKVTQSSRYLVKRTGEKVFLECVQDMDHENMFWYRQDPGLGLRLIYFSYDVKMKEKGDIPEGYSVSREKKERFSLILESASTNQTSMYLCASSSPVGGRGSYEQYFGPGTRLTVT.